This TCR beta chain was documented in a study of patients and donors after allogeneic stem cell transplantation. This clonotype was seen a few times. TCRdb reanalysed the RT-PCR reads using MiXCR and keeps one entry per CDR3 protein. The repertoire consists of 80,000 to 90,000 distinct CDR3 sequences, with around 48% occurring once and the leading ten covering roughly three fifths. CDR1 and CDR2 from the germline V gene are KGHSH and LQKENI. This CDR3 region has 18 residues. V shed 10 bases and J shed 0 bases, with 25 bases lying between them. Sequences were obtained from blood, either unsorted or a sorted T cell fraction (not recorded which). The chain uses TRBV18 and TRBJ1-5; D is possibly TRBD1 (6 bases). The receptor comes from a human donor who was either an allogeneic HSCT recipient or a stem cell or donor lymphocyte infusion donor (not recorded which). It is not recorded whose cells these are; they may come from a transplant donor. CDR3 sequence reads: CAIVPAGTQLYSNQPQHF. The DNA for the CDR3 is TGTGCCATCGTCCCCGCCGGGACACAGCTCTATAGCAATCAGCCCCAGCATTTT.